This T cell receptor (beta chain) was recovered during a study of blood T cells in healthy people across ages. This clonotype has more than one count but fewer than ten. The target antigen is unknown. A sample-barcoded 5' primer and a J-beta primer mix were used in a second PCR of roughly 6 to 11 cycles. TCRdb re-called the 5' RACE reads with MiXCR, one entry per CDR3 protein. The sample includes approximately 810,000 distinct CDR3 sequences, around 36% seen only once; the top ten take approximately 12%. In germline, CDR1 is SGHTA, CDR2 FQGNSA. V lost 1 base and J lost 7, with 17 bases in between. CDR3 length: 15 amino acids. General study points: Long-lived donors carried more naive CD4+ cells and greater diversity than aged donors.

The sequenced sample was blood. This chain links TRBV7-2 with TRBJ2-7; D tentatively fits TRBD1 or TRBD2 (5 bases each). The source of this sequence is a man aged 18 to 29 in good health. CDR3 in amino acids: CASSLEGASSNEQYF. The CDR3 nucleotides are TGTGCCAGCAGCTTAGAAGGGGCTAGCTCAAATGAGCAGTACTTC. The whole variable domain, remainder taken from reference TRBV7-2 and TRBJ2-7, is GAGVSQSPSNKVTEKGKDVELRCDPISGHTALYWYRQSLGQGLEFLIYFQGNSAPDKSGLPSDRFSAERTGGSVSTLTIQRTQQEDSAVYLCASSLEGASSNEQYFGPGTRLTVT.